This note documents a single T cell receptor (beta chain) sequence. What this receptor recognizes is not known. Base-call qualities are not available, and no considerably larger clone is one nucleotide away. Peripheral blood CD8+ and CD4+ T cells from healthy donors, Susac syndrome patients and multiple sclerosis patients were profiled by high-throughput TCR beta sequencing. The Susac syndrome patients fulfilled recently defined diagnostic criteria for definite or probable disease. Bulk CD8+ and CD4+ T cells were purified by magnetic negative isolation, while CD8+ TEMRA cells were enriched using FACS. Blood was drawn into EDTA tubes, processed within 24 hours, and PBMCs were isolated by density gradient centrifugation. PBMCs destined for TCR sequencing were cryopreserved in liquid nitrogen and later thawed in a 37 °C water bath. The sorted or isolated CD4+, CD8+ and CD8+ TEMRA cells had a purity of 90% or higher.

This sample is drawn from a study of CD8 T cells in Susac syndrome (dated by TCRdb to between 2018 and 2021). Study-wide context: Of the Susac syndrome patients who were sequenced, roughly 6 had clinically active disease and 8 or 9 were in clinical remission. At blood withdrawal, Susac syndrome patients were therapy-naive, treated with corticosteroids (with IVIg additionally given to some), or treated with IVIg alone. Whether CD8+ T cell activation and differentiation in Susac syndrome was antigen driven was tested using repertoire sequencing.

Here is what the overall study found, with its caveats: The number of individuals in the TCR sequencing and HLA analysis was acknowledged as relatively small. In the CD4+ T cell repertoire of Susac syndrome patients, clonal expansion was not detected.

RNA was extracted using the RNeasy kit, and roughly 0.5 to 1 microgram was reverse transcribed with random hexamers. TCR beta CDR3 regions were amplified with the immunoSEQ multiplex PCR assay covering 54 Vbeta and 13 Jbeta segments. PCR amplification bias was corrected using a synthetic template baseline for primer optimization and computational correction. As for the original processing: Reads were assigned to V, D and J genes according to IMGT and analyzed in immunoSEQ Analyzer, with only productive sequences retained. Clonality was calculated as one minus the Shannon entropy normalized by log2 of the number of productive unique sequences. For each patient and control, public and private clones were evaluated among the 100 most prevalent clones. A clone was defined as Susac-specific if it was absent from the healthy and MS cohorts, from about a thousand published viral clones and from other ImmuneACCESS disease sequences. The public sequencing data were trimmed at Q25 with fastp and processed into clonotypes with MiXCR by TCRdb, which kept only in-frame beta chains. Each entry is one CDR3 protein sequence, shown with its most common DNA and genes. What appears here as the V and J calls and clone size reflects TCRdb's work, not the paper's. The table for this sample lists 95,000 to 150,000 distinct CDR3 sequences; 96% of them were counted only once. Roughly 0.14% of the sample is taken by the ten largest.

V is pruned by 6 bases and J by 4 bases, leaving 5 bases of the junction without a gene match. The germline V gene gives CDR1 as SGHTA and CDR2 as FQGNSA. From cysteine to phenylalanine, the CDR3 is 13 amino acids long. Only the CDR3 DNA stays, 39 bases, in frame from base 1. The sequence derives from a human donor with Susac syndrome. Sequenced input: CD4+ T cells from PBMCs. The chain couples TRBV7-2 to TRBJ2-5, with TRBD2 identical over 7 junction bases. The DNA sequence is TGTGCCAGCAGGGGGACTACCGGAGAGACCCAGTACTTC. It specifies CASRGTTGETQYF.